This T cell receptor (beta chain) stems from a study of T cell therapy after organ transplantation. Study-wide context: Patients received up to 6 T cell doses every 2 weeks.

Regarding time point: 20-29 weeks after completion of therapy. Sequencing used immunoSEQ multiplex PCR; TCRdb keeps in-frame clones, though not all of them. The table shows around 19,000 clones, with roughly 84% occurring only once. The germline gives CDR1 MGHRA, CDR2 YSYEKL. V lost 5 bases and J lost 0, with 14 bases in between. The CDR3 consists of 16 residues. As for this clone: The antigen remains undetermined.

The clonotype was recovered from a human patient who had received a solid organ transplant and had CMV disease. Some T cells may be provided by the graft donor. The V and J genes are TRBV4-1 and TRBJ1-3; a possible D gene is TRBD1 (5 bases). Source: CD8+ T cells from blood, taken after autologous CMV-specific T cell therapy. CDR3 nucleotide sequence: TGCGCCAGCAGCAGTCGACAGCGACCCTCTGGAAACACCATATATTTT. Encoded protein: CASSSRQRPSGNTIYF.